The source of this T cell receptor (beta chain) is a study of T cells in Graves' hyperthyroidism and ophthalmopathy. Overall study: Peripheral blood was obtained at initial diagnosis, preceding any treatment.

This clonotype was picked up many times. Diagnoses rested on clinical symptoms, serum thyroxine and TRAb, thyroid ultrasound and orbital computed tomography. Amplification targeted TCR beta CDR3 regions from RNA transcripts. HTBI primers were the set used in a first-round RT-PCR of the TCR CDR3. TCRdb reanalysed the multiplex PCR reads using MiXCR and keeps one entry per CDR3 protein. The sample holds roughly 570,000 distinct CDR3 sequences, 15% to 17% seen once. CDR1 and CDR2 from the germline V gene are PRHDT and FYEKMQ (reference sequence). The CDR3 consists of 12 residues. V lost 4 bases to trimming and J lost 6 bases, with 9 bases between them.

The sequencing input was blood. The chain recombines TRBV13 with TRBJ1-1, with D perhaps matching TRBD1 (6 bases). The source is a woman aged 25 to 39 with Graves' hyperthyroidism. CDR3 amino acids: CASSSRGSEAFF. In DNA, the CDR3 is TGTGCCAGCAGCTCCAGGGGCTCTGAAGCTTTCTTT.